This TCR beta chain was recorded in a study of T cells of healthy individuals (dated by TCRdb to the late 2010s). The library relied on 5' RACE. Reads for this sample came from an Illumina MiSeq. TCRdb reworked the public reads: Q25 trimming with fastp, MiXCR clone assembly, productive beta chains retained. Every distinct CDR3 protein forms one entry, paired with its most common genes and DNA. The sample table contains 100,000 or so distinct CDR3 sequences; only one count was recorded for 15% to 20% of them. 6.2% of the sample rests with the top ten. The CDR3, from cysteine to phenylalanine, totals 13 residues. Here the CDR3 DNA is all that survives: 39 bases in frame from base 1. V drops 8 bases and J drops 2 bases, leaving 9 bases in between. From the germline V gene (reference sequence), CDR1 is LNHNV and CDR2 is YYDKDF. As to this clonotype: Its binding antigen is unknown. Per-base quality was not reported, and no clone a single base away is much larger than it.

This TCR derives from a human donor in good health. The receptor chain draws on TRBV15 and TRBJ1-4; no D gene can be assigned with confidence. CDR3 sequence: CATPSPTNEKLFF. Read as DNA, the sequence is TGTGCCACCCCCTCGCCCACTAATGAAAAACTGTTTTTT. This CDR3, with the reference TRBV15 and TRBJ1-4 proteins standing in past its ends, gives the full variable domain DAMVIQNPRYQVTQFGKPVTLSCSQTLNHNVMYWYQQKSSQAPKLLFHYYDKDFNNEADTPDNFQSRRPNTSFCFLDIRSPGLGDTAMYLCATPSPTNEKLFFGSGTQLSVL.